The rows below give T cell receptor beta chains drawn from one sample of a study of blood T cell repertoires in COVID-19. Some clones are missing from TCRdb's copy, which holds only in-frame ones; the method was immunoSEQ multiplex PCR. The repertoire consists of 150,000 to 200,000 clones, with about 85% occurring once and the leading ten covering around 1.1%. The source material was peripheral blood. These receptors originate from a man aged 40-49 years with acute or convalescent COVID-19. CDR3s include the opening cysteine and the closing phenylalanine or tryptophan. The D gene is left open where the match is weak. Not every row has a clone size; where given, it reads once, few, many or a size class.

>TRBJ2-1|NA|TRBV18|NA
CASSPDRDNEQFF
TGTGCCAGCTCACCGGACAGAGACAATGAGCAGTTCTTC
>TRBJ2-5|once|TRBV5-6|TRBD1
CASSLGQGVMETQYF
TGTGCCAGCAGCTTGGGGCAGGGGGTGATGGAGACCCAGTACTTC
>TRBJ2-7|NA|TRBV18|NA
CASSQRSSYEQYF
TGTGCCAGCTCACAAAGGAGCTCCTACGAGCAGTACTTC
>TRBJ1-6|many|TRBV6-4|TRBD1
CASSDPSRQGPNSPLHF
TGTGCCAGCAGTGACCCGTCCCGACAGGGACCCAATTCACCCCTCCACTTT
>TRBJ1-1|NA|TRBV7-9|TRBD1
CASSFTGDTEAFF
TGTGCCAGCAGCTTTACAGGGGACACTGAAGCTTTCTTT
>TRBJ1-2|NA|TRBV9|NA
CASSVDGGPNYGYTF
TGTGCCAGCAGCGTAGATGGGGGCCCAAACTATGGCTACACCTTC
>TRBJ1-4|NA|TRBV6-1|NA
CASSESISLSNEKLFF
TGTGCCAGCAGTGAAAGTATTAGCCTTTCTAATGAAAAACTGTTTTTT
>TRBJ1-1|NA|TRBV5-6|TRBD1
CASSLGQGYTEAFF
TGTGCCAGCAGCTTGGGACAGGGGTACACTGAAGCTTTCTTT
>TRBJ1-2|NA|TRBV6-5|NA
CASRPVTGWVDGYTF
TGTGCCAGCAGACCCGTCACAGGTTGGGTTGATGGCTACACCTTC
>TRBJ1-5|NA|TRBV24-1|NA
CATSAGMNQPQHF
TGTGCCACCAGTGCAGGCATGAATCAGCCCCAGCATTTT
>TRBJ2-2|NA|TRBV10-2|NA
CASGSPGELFF
TGCGCCAGCGGCTCGCCCGGGGAGCTGTTTTTT
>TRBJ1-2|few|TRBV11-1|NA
CASSSLTEANYGYTF
TGTGCCAGCAGCTCCCTGACAGAAGCTAACTATGGCTACACCTTC
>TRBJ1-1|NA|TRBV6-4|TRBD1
CASSPDRGTEAFF
TGTGCCAGCAGTCCCGACAGGGGCACTGAAGCTTTCTTT
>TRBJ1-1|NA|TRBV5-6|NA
CASSPVGAGKNTEAFF
TGTGCCAGCAGCCCGGTGGGGGCGGGTAAGAACACTGAAGCTTTCTTT
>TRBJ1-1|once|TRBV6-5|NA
CASTTPGGTEAFF
TGTGCCAGCACTACCCCGGGAGGCACTGAAGCTTTCTTT
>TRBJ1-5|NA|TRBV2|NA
CASSPSGGSNNNQPQHF
TGTGCCAGCAGTCCCAGCGGGGGGTCAAACAACAATCAGCCCCAGCATTTT
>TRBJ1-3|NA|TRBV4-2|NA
CASSQDTGYLSGNTIYF
TGTGCCAGCAGCCAAGACACAGGTTACCTCTCTGGAAACACCATATATTTT
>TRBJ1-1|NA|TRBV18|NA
CASSPELNTEAFF
TGTGCCAGCTCACCAGAGTTGAACACTGAAGCTTTCTTT
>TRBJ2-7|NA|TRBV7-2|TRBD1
CASSRQGSYEQYF
TGTGCCAGCAGCAGACAGGGCTCCTACGAGCAGTACTTC
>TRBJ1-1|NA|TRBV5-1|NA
CASSLESALKAFF
TGCGCCAGCAGCTTGGAAAGCGCTTTGAAAGCTTTCTTT
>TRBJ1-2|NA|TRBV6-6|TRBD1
CASSLQGNYGYTF
TGTGCCAGCAGTTTACAGGGGAACTATGGCTACACCTTC
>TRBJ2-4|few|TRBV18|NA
CASSPGRVDGIQYF
TGTGCCAGCTCACCAGGCAGGGTAGACGGCATTCAGTACTTC